This T cell receptor beta chain was profiled in a study of blood T cell repertoires in COVID-19. Whole-study context: Some COVID-19 samples were acute and others convalescent; all came from the United States, Italy and Spain. In each case, the material was cDNA or gDNA derived from T cells, B-cell-depleted T cells, or PBMCs.

Seattle's cohort entered during active infection and was followed longitudinally. Source study methods: The assay estimated nucleated cells by amplifying reference gene primers. Profiling relied on immunoSEQ multiplex PCR, and the TCRdb table lists in-frame clones only, not all of them. V and J calls and clone size are given by that table; D and trimming were obtained from the DNA. Among 60,000 to 90,000 clones, 80% to 90% were seen once, and the ten largest hold 11%. CDR1 is SNHLY and CDR2 is FYNNEI in the germline V gene. V lost 6 bases, J lost 6 bases, and 6 bases lay in between. The CDR3 extends over 11 amino acids. This clone was seen a single time.

The TCR sequence derives from a man between 60 and 70 years old with COVID-19, enrolled during active disease. The chain has TRBV2 and TRBJ1-5; D unclear. The specimen sequenced was peripheral blood. The CDR3 nucleotides read TGTGCCAGCAGGGAGGGTCAGCCCCAGCATTTT. Its protein is CASREGQPQHF.